This record covers a single TCR beta chain. What it binds is not known. Ophthalmopathy patients showed a Clinical Activity Score of at least 3, NOSPECS grade of at least 4 and duration under 3 months. The study left out patients who had uncontrolled infection, other autoimmune disease, pregnancy or lactation. From RNA transcripts, TCR beta CDR3 regions were amplified. The HTBI primer set served for first-round RT-PCR of the TCR CDR3. Using its own MiXCR run on the multiplex PCR reads, TCRdb lists one record per CDR3 protein. The sample records about 52,000 distinct CDR3 sequences, around 48% being singletons. This record comes from a study of T cells in Graves' hyperthyroidism and ophthalmopathy. Study-wide results and caveats: Model output signaled ophthalmopathy a median approximately 6 months ahead of onset. A model of 13 V-J pairs discriminated ophthalmopathy from stable hyperthyroidism.

Trimming removed 8 bases at V and 2 bases at J, with 15 bases between. The CDR3 consists of 14 residues. CDR1 is ENHRY, CDR2 SYGVKD, per germline. The TCR sequence derives from a woman between 45 and 60 years old with Graves' ophthalmopathy. The chain combines TRBV10-3 with TRBJ1-1; D is undetermined. Sequencing input: blood. The CDR3 reads CAIVQRPRNTEAFF. The CDR3 DNA follows: TGTGCCATCGTACAGAGACCTCGAAACACTGAAGCTTTCTTT.